The 21 T cell receptor beta chains reported below all come from one sample, sequenced in a study of shared clonotypes between healthy human individuals. This table comes from immunoSEQ multiplex PCR, and its TCRdb copy is limited to in-frame clones, with some not included. The data show about 1 million clones, more than 65% seen once. Sequencing was done on a sample of memory CD4+ T cells sorted from blood. Subset specified: CD45RA-negative fraction. Receptors originate from a man younger than 30 in good health.

Comment on this clone: Other DNA sequences of this sample code for an identical CDR3. The chain combines TRBV6-1 with TRBJ2-2; D remains unclear. Germline-derived CDR1 and CDR2 are MNHNS and SASEGT. The germline V and J ends were trimmed by 8 bases and 2 bases, with 12 bases remaining between them. The CDR3 runs to 14 residues. The CDR3 DNA is TGTGCCAGCTCTGTTTCCCCAAACACCGGGGAGCTGTTTTTT. It specifies CASSVSPNTGELFF.

The V call is TRBV25-1, the J call TRBJ1-2; D unclear. In germline, CDR1 is MGHDK, CDR2 SYGVNS. The CDR3 totals 12 residues. V was pared by 3 bases and J by 14 bases, with 16 bases between. The CDR3 here is CASSDGWGSSTF. The DNA of the CDR3 is TGTGCCAGCAGTGATGGTTGGGGATCGAGTACCTTC.

The rearrangement joins TRBV6-4 to TRBJ2-7, with 8 bases that match TRBD2. Trimming took 4 bases from V and 3 from J; bases not matched to a gene: 11. Per germline, CDR1 MRHNA and CDR2 SNTAGT. The CDR3 spans 16 residues. CDR3 protein: CASSAGPTGLVYEQYF. The CDR3 DNA reads as TGTGCCAGCAGTGCGGGGCCCACGGGACTAGTCTACGAGCAGTACTTC.

Comment on this clone: The same CDR3 is also encoded by other DNA sequences in this sample. The rearrangement uses TRBV5-1 and TRBJ2-1; D possibly corresponds to TRBD1 (6 bases). Germline loops: CDR1 SGHRS, CDR2 YFSETQ. The ends were cut back, 0 bases at V and 7 bases at J, with 8 bases in the middle. The CDR3 has 13 amino acids. The CDR3 loop is CASSLGTDNEQFF. The CDR3 DNA sequence: TGCGCCAGCAGCTTGGGGACAGATAATGAGCAGTTCTTC.

The chain carries TRBV9 and TRBJ1-1, with 8 nucleotides matching TRBD1. The germline CDR1 and CDR2 sequences are SGDLS and YYNGEE. This CDR3 is 14 amino acids long. V dropped 0 bases and J dropped 4; count of bases not matched to a gene: 2. CDR3 sequence: CASSVDTGGTEAFF. The DNA for the CDR3 is TGTGCCAGCAGCGTAGATACAGGGGGCACTGAAGCTTTCTTT.

The chain joins TRBV18 to TRBJ2-7, with 8 bases aligning to TRBD2. The germline V gene encodes CDR1 KGHSH and CDR2 LQKENI. The CDR3 sequence is 14 residues long. J gave up 0 bases and V 3 bases, and 1 base lay outside the gene matches. This CDR3 is CASSPSGNSYEQYF. The DNA for the CDR3 is TGTGCCAGCTCACCTAGCGGGAACTCCTACGAGCAGTACTTC.

The chain is built from TRBV27 and TRBJ2-2; D ambiguous. The CDR3 covers 12 residues. Germline CDR1 reads MNHEY; CDR2 reads SMNVEV (reference sequence). Trimming removed 6 bases from V and 7 bases from J, with 9 bases in between. The CDR3 DNA sequence: TGTGCCAGCAGGAAAGAGGTCGGGGAGCTGTTTTTT. Amino acids: CASRKEVGELFF.

The V gene is TRBV7-8, the J gene TRBJ1-6; 7 positions match TRBD1. The V segment lost 5 bases and the J segment 7 bases; nucleotides outside the gene matches: 5. The CDR3 extends over 14 amino acids. Germline assignment: CDR1 SGHVS and CDR2 FQNEAQ. The CDR3 nucleotides read TGTGCCAGCAGCCCGACAGGGTTAAATTCACCCCTCCACTTT. Translating it yields CASSPTGLNSPLHF.

V is TRBV19 and J is TRBJ2-2; 12 nucleotides agree with TRBD1. The V segment lost 4 bases and the J segment 7 bases; nucleotides outside the gene matches: 13. The CDR3 is 18 residues long. Germline V gene sequence: CDR1 LNHDA, CDR2 SQIVND (reference sequence). As DNA, the CDR3 is TGTGCCAGTAGTACTCAGGGACAGGGGGCAGGAGGCAGCGGGGAGCTGTTTTTT. Translated, it gives CASSTQGQGAGGSGELFF.

The J gene is TRBJ2-7, the V gene TRBV5-4; 7 bases map to TRBD1. Germline lookup yields CDR1 SGHNT and CDR2 YYREEE (reference sequence). V dropped 1 base and J dropped 2; count of bases not matched to a gene: 9. The CDR3 is 16 residues long. CDR3: CASSLPEGAKTYEQYF. The CDR3 nucleotides read TGTGCCAGCAGCTTGCCTGAGGGGGCGAAGACCTACGAGCAGTACTTC.

The chain is built from TRBV4-1 and TRBJ2-3; 7 bases line up with TRBD2. The germline V gene encodes CDR1 MGHRA and CDR2 YSYEKL. The CDR3 loop spans 17 amino acids. V lost 4 bases, J lost 6 bases, and 16 bases stayed unmatched. The DNA of the CDR3 is TGCGCCAGCAGCCGGGGGGAGGGCCTCACAGGTTCGGATACGCAGTATTTT. Its translation is CASSRGEGLTGSDTQYF.

This clone was seen only a few times. V gene TRBV5-4 combines with J gene TRBJ2-7, with TRBD1 matching 7 bases. V was clipped by 0 bases and J by 5 bases; unmatched bases: 8. The CDR3 runs to 15 residues. Germline loops: CDR1 SGHNT, CDR2 YYREEE (reference sequence). CDR3 in DNA: TGTGCCAGCAGCTTGGACCCCGACAGGGCCCACGAGCAGTACTTC. This translates into CASSLDPDRAHEQYF.

In this sample, this clone turned up many times. The chain is built from TRBV5-1 and TRBJ1-6, with 7 bases lining up with TRBD1. V gave up 4 bases and J gave up 3 bases; unmatched junction bases: 1. Germline V gene sequence: CDR1 SGHRS, CDR2 YFSETQ. The CDR3 has 14 residues. The CDR3 reads CASSRDSYNSPLHF. For the CDR3, the DNA is TGCGCCAGCAGCCGGGACAGCTATAATTCACCCCTCCACTTT.

Details on this clone: Mismatch with germline at one junction end may stem from a read error. CDR3 region: CASSWTGTNAGELFF. For the CDR3, the DNA is TGTGCCAGCAGCTGGACAGGGACGAACGCCGGGGAGCTGTTTTTT. The chain uses TRBV11-3 and TRBJ2-2, with TRBD1 matching over 8 bases. This CDR3 region has 15 residues. Germline V gene data show CDR1 as SGHNT and CDR2 as YENEEA.

The V gene is TRBV5-6, the J gene TRBJ1-6; 7 positions match TRBD1. Germline trimming cut 0 bases from V and 9 bases from J; bases unmatched to any gene: 3. Per the germline V gene, CDR1 is SGHDT and CDR2 is YYEEEE. This CDR3 is 14 amino acids long. The CDR3 nucleotides are TGTGCCAGCAGCTTGGTGTCAGGGGGTTCACCCCTCCACTTT. This encodes CASSLVSGGSPLHF.

This chain links TRBV25-1 with TRBJ1-4, with 10 nucleotides matching TRBD1. CDR3 length: 14 residues. V lost 6 bases, J lost 8 bases, and 6 bases stayed unmatched. Germline CDR1 and CDR2: MGHDK and SYGVNS. The CDR3 reads CASRTWDRGEKLFF. CDR3 DNA sequence: TGTGCCAGCAGAACGTGGGACAGGGGCGAAAAACTGTTTTTT.

This clone was observed a few times. This chain connects TRBV21-1 to TRBJ2-7; the table's D call, TRBD1, has no DNA check behind it. TRBV21-1 is termed a pseudogene. There are 13 residues in the CDR3. CDR3 nucleotide sequence: TGTGCCTCCCGCAGTGGAAGGACAGGGGATCCGTACTTC. This translates into CASRSGRTGDPYF.

The chain carries TRBV25-1 and TRBJ1-5; possible D gene TRBD1, 6 bases. The CDR3 runs 15 residues. The germline V gene has CDR1 MGHDK and CDR2 SYGVNS. The V end was cut by 2 bases, the J end by 4 bases, with 12 bases between. CDR3 residues: CASSERGGGNQPQHF. The CDR3 nucleotides read TGTGCCAGCAGTGAAAGGGGGGGTGGAAATCAGCCCCAGCATTTT.

The V call is TRBV6-5, the J call TRBJ1-2; no clear D. V lost 2 bases and J 6 bases, leaving 7 bases between the germline ends. CDR1 is MNHEY and CDR2 is SVGAGI in the germline V gene. CDR3 length: 12 residues. CDR3 sequence reads: CASSYDNHGYTF. In nucleotides, the CDR3 is TGTGCCAGCAGTTACGACAATCATGGCTACACCTTC.

This clone was picked up many times. The V gene is TRBV9, the J gene TRBJ1-4, with 9 bases identical to TRBD1. The CDR3 runs 17 residues. Losses at the gene ends were 4 bases for V and 6 bases for J; bases not matched to a gene: 13. The germline V gene has CDR1 SGDLS and CDR2 YYNGEE. This CDR3 reads CASSPTGGASKDEKLFF. The CDR3 coding sequence is TGTGCCAGCAGCCCTACAGGGGGCGCCAGTAAGGATGAAAAACTGTTTTTT.

The chain carries TRBV28 and TRBJ1-2, with 8 bases lining up with TRBD1. The CDR3 contains 18 residues. Germline V gives CDR1 MDHEN, CDR2 SYDVKM. Germline trimming cut 1 base from V and 7 bases from J; bases unmatched to any gene: 17. In DNA, the CDR3 is TGTGCCAGCAGTTTATTTATCCATCTGCAGGGGGCTGGAGGTGGCTACACCTTC. It is translated as CASSLFIHLQGAGGGYTF.